This T cell receptor beta chain was profiled in a study of CD8 T cells in Susac syndrome. Unmatched junction bases numbered 7, after V lost 4 bases and J lost 11 bases. The CDR3 totals 12 residues. Germline V CDR1 and CDR2: LNHDA, SQIVND (reference sequence). Study-level results: The study recognized that its TCR sequencing and HLA analysis covered a relatively small number of individuals.

RNA amounts of roughly 0.45 to 1 ug underwent reverse transcription with random hexamers. The immunoSEQ assay covered 54 Vbeta and 13 Jbeta segments for CDR3. One entry per CDR3 protein, called by TCRdb with MiXCR from the immunoSEQ multiplex PCR reads. This sample has some 120,000 distinct CDR3 sequences; 94% occur once, and the top ten carry more than 0.095%. On this clonotype: As yet, its antigen is unknown.

The chain joins TRBV19 to TRBJ1-1, with TRBD1 identical over 7 bases. Source material: CD4+ T cells from PBMCs. The TCR originated in a human donor in good health. The CDR3 region is CASSTTGPDAFF. As DNA, the CDR3 is TGTGCCAGTAGTACGACAGGGCCCGACGCTTTCTTT.